Listed below are T cell receptor beta chains from one sample, sequenced in a study of T cells in Graves' hyperthyroidism and ophthalmopathy. One entry per CDR3 protein results from TCRdb running MiXCR on the multiplex PCR reads. The repertoire holds about 530,000 distinct CDR3 sequences, roughly a sixth seen once, with 17% in the top ten. The sample taken for sequencing was blood. These receptors came from a woman younger than 30 with Graves' ophthalmopathy. CDR3s include the opening cysteine and the closing phenylalanine or tryptophan. Fields, in order: V gene, J gene, CDR3 protein.

v_call: TRBV18; j_call: TRBJ2-5; cdr3_aa: CASSRRQRETQYF
v_call: TRBV29-1; j_call: TRBJ1-1; cdr3_aa: CSSEGRNTEAFF
v_call: TRBV28; j_call: TRBJ2-1; cdr3_aa: CASSTGTSGSNDEQFF
v_call: TRBV6-1; j_call: TRBJ1-1; cdr3_aa: CASSKWTGGTEAFF
v_call: TRBV4-3; j_call: TRBJ2-1; cdr3_aa: CASSRVAQGDNEQFF
v_call: TRBV5-1; j_call: TRBJ2-7; cdr3_aa: CASSPGLAGVKYF
v_call: TRBV27; j_call: TRBJ1-2; cdr3_aa: CASSLSRRDGYTF
v_call: TRBV4-3; j_call: TRBJ2-5; cdr3_aa: CASSPTYRVGETQYF
v_call: TRBV20-1; j_call: TRBJ2-7; cdr3_aa: CSARTSGRSYEQYF
v_call: TRBV7-3; j_call: TRBJ2-1; cdr3_aa: CASSQTPGLAFNEQFF
v_call: TRBV3-1; j_call: TRBJ2-7; cdr3_aa: CASSPKSGFSYEQYF
v_call: TRBV7-8; j_call: TRBJ1-1; cdr3_aa: CASSLDSRGRGEAFF
v_call: TRBV6-5; j_call: TRBJ2-1; cdr3_aa: CASSYSLNGNNEQFF
v_call: TRBV30; j_call: TRBJ2-7; cdr3_aa: CAWRSMGGSYEQYF
v_call: TRBV11-2; j_call: TRBJ2-1; cdr3_aa: CASSSRLAGDNEQFF
v_call: TRBV28; j_call: TRBJ2-2; cdr3_aa: CASSFQGARTGELFF
v_call: TRBV6-5; j_call: TRBJ2-1; cdr3_aa: CASSYSSWDEQFF
v_call: TRBV27; j_call: TRBJ1-1; cdr3_aa: CASSLGEGNTEAFF
v_call: TRBV2; j_call: TRBJ1-2; cdr3_aa: CASRFDSQGNYGYTF
v_call: TRBV29-1; j_call: TRBJ2-7; cdr3_aa: CSVVWTGGHEQYF
v_call: TRBV6-1; j_call: TRBJ2-2; cdr3_aa: CASSRSTNANTGELFF
v_call: TRBV18; j_call: TRBJ1-1; cdr3_aa: CASLQGPNTEAFF
v_call: TRBV2; j_call: TRBJ1-5; cdr3_aa: CASSEDRDSNQPQHF
v_call: TRBV20-1; j_call: TRBJ2-3; cdr3_aa: CSASPFTDTQYF
v_call: TRBV3-1; j_call: TRBJ2-1; cdr3_aa: CASSQDFGTGRNEQFF
v_call: TRBV12-3/TRBV12-4; j_call: TRBJ1-1; cdr3_aa: CASSLNVWAEAFF
v_call: TRBV30; j_call: TRBJ2-7; cdr3_aa: CAWSTSKGLAGRPLYEQYF
v_call: TRBV20-1; j_call: TRBJ2-1; cdr3_aa: CRGTSGTNEQFF
v_call: TRBV3-1; j_call: TRBJ2-1; cdr3_aa: CASSPRPWGGGSYNGQFF
v_call: TRBV30; j_call: TRBJ2-1; cdr3_aa: CAWSGGTSPLNEQFF
v_call: TRBV6-5; j_call: TRBJ2-2; cdr3_aa: CASSYLAGNTGELFF
v_call: TRBV11-2; j_call: TRBJ1-1; cdr3_aa: CASSGSTTEAFF
v_call: TRBV6-1; j_call: TRBJ2-6; cdr3_aa: CASSDGTGNSGANVLTF
v_call: TRBV5-1; j_call: TRBJ2-1; cdr3_aa: CASSLGSRGLKGEQFF
v_call: TRBV28; j_call: TRBJ2-7; cdr3_aa: CASRPGTSALQYF
v_call: TRBV19; j_call: TRBJ1-1; cdr3_aa: CASSILRTGPSTEAFF
v_call: TRBV9; j_call: TRBJ2-2; cdr3_aa: CASGRGQGTGELFF
v_call: TRBV6-1; j_call: TRBJ2-1; cdr3_aa: CASSDGVGYYNEQFF
v_call: TRBV29-1; j_call: TRBJ2-1; cdr3_aa: CSVKGVTGNEQFF
v_call: TRBV5-8; j_call: TRBJ2-3; cdr3_aa: CASRLGGTDTQYF
v_call: TRBV11-2; j_call: TRBJ1-5; cdr3_aa: CASSLGGQGKLSNQPQHF
v_call: TRBV20-1; j_call: TRBJ2-7; cdr3_aa: CSARGTSDYEQYF
v_call: TRBV5-1; j_call: TRBJ1-1; cdr3_aa: CASSYVGTEAFF
v_call: TRBV6-6; j_call: TRBJ1-5; cdr3_aa: CASSYSQGDQPQHF
v_call: TRBV4-3; j_call: TRBJ2-2; cdr3_aa: CASSPILNTGELFF
v_call: TRBV20-1; j_call: TRBJ1-1; cdr3_aa: CSARRTEAFF